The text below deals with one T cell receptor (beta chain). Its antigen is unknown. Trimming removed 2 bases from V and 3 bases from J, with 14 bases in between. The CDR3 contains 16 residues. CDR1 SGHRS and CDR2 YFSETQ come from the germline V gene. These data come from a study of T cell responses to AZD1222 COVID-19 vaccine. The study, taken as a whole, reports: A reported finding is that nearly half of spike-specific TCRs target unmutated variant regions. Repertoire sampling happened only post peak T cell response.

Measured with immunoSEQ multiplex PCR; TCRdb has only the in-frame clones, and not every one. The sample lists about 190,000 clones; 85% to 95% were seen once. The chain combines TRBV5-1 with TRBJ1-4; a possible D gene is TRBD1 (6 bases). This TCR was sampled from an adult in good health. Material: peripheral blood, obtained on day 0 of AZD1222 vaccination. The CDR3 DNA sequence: TGCGCCAGCAGCTTTATTACAGGGAGCCCTAATGAAAAACTGTTTTTT. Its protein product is CASSFITGSPNEKLFF.